One sample yielded the 4 T cell receptor beta chains listed below, sequenced in a study of a mutant IDH1 vaccine in newly diagnosed glioma. The repertoire was sequenced with immunoSEQ multiplex PCR; TCRdb's copy has only in-frame clones and lacks some. The sample yields roughly 51,000 clones, around 82% seen once. These TCRs are of unknown antigen specificity. The sample's time point: week 5, during vaccination. Each dose delivered 300 ug of mutant IDH1 20-mer peptide subcutaneously with imiquimod. Sequenced here: PBMCs, sampled from a glioma patient whose treatment included an IDH1 peptide vaccine. All receptors come from a woman aged 18-35 years with glioma. Some clones in this sample may be carry-over from other donors' samples.

The chain is built from TRBV18 and TRBJ2-2, with D perhaps TRBD1 (5 bases). Germline values: CDR1 KGHSH, CDR2 LQKENI. The CDR3 spans 14 residues. Trimming removed 6 bases from V and 1 base from J, with 9 bases in between. Here the CDR3 reads CASSSTVNTGELFF. The CDR3 nucleotides are TGTGCCAGCTCCTCGACAGTGAACACCGGGGAGCTGTTTTTT.

This chain connects TRBV5-1 to TRBJ2-7, with TRBD2 matching 7 bases. The CDR3 totals 15 residues. Trimming cost V 0 bases and J 3 bases; bases outside gene matches: 6. The germline V gene encodes CDR1 SGHRS and CDR2 YFSETQ. The CDR3 nucleotides are TGCGCCAGCAGCTTGGGCGGGCGGGGGAGCTACGAGCAGTACTTC. It yields the protein CASSLGGRGSYEQYF.

The genes are TRBV2 and TRBJ1-2; no firm D call. Trimming removed 4 bases from V and 8 bases from J, with 14 bases in between. The CDR3 sequence is 13 residues long. The germline CDR1 and CDR2 sequences are SNHLY and FYNNEI. CDR3 DNA: TGTGCCAGCAGTGCCGGATTCCAGAGCGGCTACACCTTC. It specifies CASSAGFQSGYTF.

This chain joins TRBV30 and TRBJ1-5; TRBD1 matches 7 bases. Trimming removed 1 base from V and 0 bases from J; junction bases left unmatched: 9. Germline-derived CDR1 and CDR2 are GTSNPN and SVGIG (reference sequence). CDR3 length: 17 amino acids. The CDR3 spells CAWSGQGSPYSNQPQHF. The CDR3 DNA follows: TGTGCCTGGAGTGGACAGGGCAGCCCTTATAGCAATCAGCCCCAGCATTTT.